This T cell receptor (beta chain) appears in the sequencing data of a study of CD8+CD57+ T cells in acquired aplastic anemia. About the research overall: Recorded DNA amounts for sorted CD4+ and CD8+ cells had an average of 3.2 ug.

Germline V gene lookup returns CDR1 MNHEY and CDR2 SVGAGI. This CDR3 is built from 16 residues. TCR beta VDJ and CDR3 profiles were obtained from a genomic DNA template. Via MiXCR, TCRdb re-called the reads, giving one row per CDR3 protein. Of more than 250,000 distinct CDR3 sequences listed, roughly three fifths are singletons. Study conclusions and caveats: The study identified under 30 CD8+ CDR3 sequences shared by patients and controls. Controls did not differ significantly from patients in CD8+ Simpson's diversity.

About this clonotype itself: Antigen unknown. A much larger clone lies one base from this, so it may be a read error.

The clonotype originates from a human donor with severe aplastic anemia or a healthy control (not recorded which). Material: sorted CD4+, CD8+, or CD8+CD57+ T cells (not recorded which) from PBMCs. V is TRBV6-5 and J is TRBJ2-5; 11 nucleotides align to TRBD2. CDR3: CASRRSGGAKQETQCF. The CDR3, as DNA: TGTGCCAGCAGACGTAGCGGGGGGGCGAAGCAAGAGACCCAGTGCTTC.